Listed below are T cell receptor beta chains from one sample, sequenced in a study of a mutant IDH1 vaccine in newly diagnosed glioma. Clones were sequenced by immunoSEQ multiplex PCR, and TCRdb holds only the in-frame ones, with some missing. The profile covers approximately 100,000 clones, with 70% to 90% appearing a single time and less than 0.65% taken by the ten largest. Source: PBMCs, taken from a glioma patient treated with radiotherapy, temozolomide or both. All receptors come from a woman in her fifties or sixties with glioma. The CDR3 runs from the conserved cysteine through the conserved F or W. D genes are given only for firm matches. Size values are once, few and many counts, or a class for expanded clones, and some rows have none.

clone size	J gene	D gene	V gene	CDR3 protein	CDR3 DNA
.	TRBJ1-2	.	TRBV5-4	CASSLVAGDYIYGYTF	TGTGCCAGCAGCTTGGTAGCAGGCGACTACATCTATGGCTACACCTTC
.	TRBJ1-1	TRBD1	TRBV27	CASSSWTGGMNTEAFF	TGTGCCAGCAGTTCGTGGACAGGGGGTATGAACACTGAAGCTTTCTTT
few	TRBJ2-3	.	TRBV11-3	CASSSTDTQYF	TGTGCCAGCAGCTCCACAGATACGCAGTATTTT
.	TRBJ2-7	TRBD2	TRBV25-1	CASSEGLAGAPYEQYF	TGTGCCAGCAGTGAGGGACTAGCGGGGGCACCCTACGAGCAGTACTTC
.	TRBJ1-5	.	TRBV27	CASSLARGGNQPQHF	TGTGCCAGCAGTTTGGCAAGGGGTGGTAATCAGCCCCAGCATTTT
.	TRBJ1-2	.	TRBV10-3	CAISRDGRYGYTF	TGTGCCATCAGTCGGGACGGACGCTATGGCTACACCTTC
.	TRBJ1-1	.	TRBV5-1	CASSTRTANTEAFF	TGCGCCAGCAGCACCCGGACCGCGAACACTGAAGCTTTCTTT
.	TRBJ2-1	.	TRBV25-1	CASSEMTSLRDEQFF	TGTGCCAGCAGTGAGATGACGTCCCTCAGGGATGAGCAGTTCTTC
.	TRBJ2-4	.	TRBV7-9	CASSPDERNIQYF	TGTGCCAGCAGCCCCGACGAGAGGAACATTCAGTACTTC
.	TRBJ2-7	.	TRBV6-5	CASSAAYSSYEQYF	TGTGCCAGCAGTGCGGCGTACAGCTCCTACGAGCAGTACTTC
.	TRBJ2-2	.	TRBV6-1	CASSEIWGMNTGELFF	TGTGCCAGCAGTGAAATTTGGGGAATGAACACCGGGGAGCTGTTTTTT
.	TRBJ1-4	TRBD1	TRBV7-9	CASSSGQGRNEKLFF	TGTGCCAGCAGCTCGGGACAGGGTCGTAATGAAAAACTGTTTTTT
.	TRBJ1-1	.	TRBV28	CASLDSNLGTEAFF	TGTGCCAGCCTCGACAGTAACTTGGGCACTGAAGCTTTCTTT
.	TRBJ1-4	.	TRBV7-9	CASSSVGDNEKLFF	TGTGCCAGCAGTTCCGTTGGAGATAATGAAAAACTGTTTTTT
.	TRBJ2-7	TRBD1	TRBV27	CASSGDRQSSYEQYF	TGTGCCAGCAGTGGGGACAGGCAGAGCTCCTACGAGCAGTACTTC
.	TRBJ2-1	.	TRBV10-3	CAISGAGVSYNEQFF	TGTGCCATCAGTGGAGCGGGTGTTTCCTACAATGAGCAGTTCTTC
.	TRBJ2-3	TRBD2	TRBV5-1	CASMNSGRVTDTQYF	TGCGCCAGCATGAATAGCGGGAGAGTCACAGATACGCAGTATTTT
.	TRBJ2-3	.	TRBV5-6	CASSLDPDTQYF	TGTGCCAGCAGCTTGGACCCAGATACGCAGTATTTT
.	TRBJ2-7	.	TRBV11-3	CASSFGRSSYEQYF	TGTGCCAGCAGCTTCGGACGGAGCTCCTACGAGCAGTACTTC
.	TRBJ1-1	TRBD1	TRBV13	CASSWGTGSNTEAFF	TGTGCCAGCAGCTGGGGGACAGGGTCGAACACTGAAGCTTTCTTT
.	TRBJ2-7	.	TRBV19	CATGPGQGSYEQYF	TGTGCCACCGGGCCGGGTCAGGGCTCCTACGAGCAGTACTTC
.	TRBJ2-1	TRBD2	TRBV18	CASSPTPGTSESSYNEQFF	TGTGCCAGCTCACCTACTCCCGGGACTAGCGAGAGCTCCTACAATGAGCAGTTCTTC
.	TRBJ1-1	.	TRBV18	CASSRPGGDTEAFF	TGTGCCAGCTCACGGCCCGGTGGGGACACTGAAGCTTTCTTT
.	TRBJ2-7	TRBD1	TRBV19	CASSPLDRYEQYF	TGTGCCAGTAGTCCTTTGGACAGGTACGAGCAGTACTTC
few	TRBJ1-5	.	TRBV6-5	CASSYSRVGPQHF	TGTGCCAGCAGTTACTCGAGGGTTGGGCCCCAGCATTTT
.	TRBJ1-3	.	TRBV5-1	CASSPGGGFGNTIYF	TGCGCCAGCAGCCCCGGTGGGGGTTTCGGAAACACCATATATTTT
.	TRBJ2-1	.	TRBV11-1	CASSPERYNEQFF	TGTGCCAGCAGCCCGGAGCGCTACAATGAGCAGTTCTTC
.	TRBJ1-6	.	TRBV30	CAGGRKGYNSPLHF	TGTGCCGGCGGAAGGAAAGGTTATAATTCACCCCTCCACTTT
.	TRBJ1-5	TRBD1	TRBV5-1	CASSLKGQGRWNQPQHF	TGCGCCAGCAGCTTAAAGGGACAGGGGAGGTGGAATCAGCCCCAGCATTTT